This entry describes one T cell receptor beta chain. The antigen remains unidentified. These data come from a study of blood T cells in healthy people across ages. Donors gave about 10 milliliters of peripheral blood apiece. The study isolated at least 6.5 million PBMCs from each sample. The germline gives CDR1 SGHTA, CDR2 FQGTGA. V lost 4 bases and J lost 7; bases outside the gene matches: 12. The CDR3 loop spans 17 amino acids. Primers used in a second PCR of about 6 to 11 cycles were a sample-barcoded 5' primer and a J-beta primer mix. MiXCR, applied by TCRdb to the 5' RACE reads, yields one record per CDR3 protein. This sample carries about 800,000 distinct CDR3 sequences, about 45% of them seen once, and the ten largest clones take 15% to 20%. General study points: Naive CD4+ cells and diversity were both higher in long-lived donors than in aged donors. Leaving the PBMCs unsorted stopped any conclusive comparison of naive versus antigen-experienced cells.

Source material: blood. This chain joins TRBV7-3 and TRBJ2-7; 14 bases align to TRBD2. The receptor was isolated from a man older than 75 in good health. As DNA, the CDR3 is TGTGCCAGCAGCTCGACCGGGACTAGCGGGAGTATCGATGAGCAGTACTTC. Translated, it gives CASSSTGTSGSIDEQYF.